This T cell receptor (beta chain) was profiled in a study of blood T cell repertoires in COVID-19. Study background: Both acute and convalescent COVID-19 samples were obtained from the United States, Italy and Spain.

As originally analysed: Quantification of nucleated cells was approximated via reference gene primer amplification. TCRdb's copy holds only in-frame clones and misses some; the assay was immunoSEQ multiplex PCR. The V and J calls and clone size are taken from that table; D and trimming were inferred from the DNA. The sample shows some 50,000 clones, around 89% of them seen only once. From germline, CDR1 is GTSNPN and CDR2 SVGIG (reference sequence). The CDR3 covers 14 residues. The V segment lost 8 bases and the J segment 6 bases; nucleotides outside the gene matches: 9. This TCR came from a man aged 55 to 69 with acute or convalescent COVID-19. This sequence joins TRBV30 and TRBJ1-6, with 8 bases aligning to TRBD1. Sequences were obtained from peripheral blood. CDR3 sequence: CATGQGASNSPLHF. CDR3 nucleotides: TGTGCCACAGGACAGGGAGCGAGTAATTCACCCCTCCACTTT. The full variable domain, in which reference TRBV30 and TRBJ1-6 provide the parts outside the CDR3, is SQTIHQWPATLVQPVGSPLSLECTVEGTSNPNLYWYRQAAGRGLQLLFYSVGIGQISSEVPQNLSASRPQDRQFILSSKKLLLSDSGFYLCATGQGASNSPLHFGNGTRLTVT.